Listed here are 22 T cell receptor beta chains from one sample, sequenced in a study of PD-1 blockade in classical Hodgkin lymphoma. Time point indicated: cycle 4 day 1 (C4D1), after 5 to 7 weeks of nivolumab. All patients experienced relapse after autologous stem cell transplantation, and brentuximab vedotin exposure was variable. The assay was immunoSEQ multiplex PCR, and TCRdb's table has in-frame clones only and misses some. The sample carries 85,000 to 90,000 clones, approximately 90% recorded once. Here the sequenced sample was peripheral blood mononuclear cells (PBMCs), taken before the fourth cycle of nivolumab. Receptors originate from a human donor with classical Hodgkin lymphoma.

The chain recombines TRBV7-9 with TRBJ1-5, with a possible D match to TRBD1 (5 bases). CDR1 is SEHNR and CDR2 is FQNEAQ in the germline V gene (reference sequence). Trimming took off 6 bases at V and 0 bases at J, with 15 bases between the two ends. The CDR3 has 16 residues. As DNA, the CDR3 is TGTGCCAGCAGTCTTAGCACAGGTTTTAGCAATCAGCCCCAGCATTTT. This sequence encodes CASSLSTGFSNQPQHF.

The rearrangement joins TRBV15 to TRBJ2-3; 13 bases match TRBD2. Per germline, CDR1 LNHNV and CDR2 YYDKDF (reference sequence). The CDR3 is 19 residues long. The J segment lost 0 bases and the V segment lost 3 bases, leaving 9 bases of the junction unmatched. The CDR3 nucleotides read TGTGCCACCAGCAGGGAACAACCGGGACTAGCGGGAAGCACAGATACGCAGTATTTT. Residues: CATSREQPGLAGSTDTQYF.

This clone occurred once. The CDR3 is CASSQTRLATQETQYF. CDR3 DNA: TGTGCCAGCAGCCAAACCAGACTAGCGACTCAAGAGACCCAGTACTTC. V gene TRBV7-8 combines with J gene TRBJ2-5; 8 bases agree with TRBD2. This CDR3 spans 16 amino acids. The J segment lost 2 bases and the V segment lost 5 bases, leaving 10 bases of the junction unmatched. CDR1 is SGHVS, CDR2 FQNEAQ, per germline.

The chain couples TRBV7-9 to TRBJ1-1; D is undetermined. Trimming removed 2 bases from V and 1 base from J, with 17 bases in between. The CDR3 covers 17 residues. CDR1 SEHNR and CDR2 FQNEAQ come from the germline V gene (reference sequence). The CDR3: CASSLFFWGRTNTEAFF. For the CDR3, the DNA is TGTGCCAGCAGCTTATTCTTTTGGGGTCGGACGAACACTGAAGCTTTCTTT.

The CDR3 sequence is CASSIGQTGGPQHF. The CDR3 coding sequence is TGTGCCAGTAGTATAGGCCAGACGGGTGGGCCCCAGCATTTT. The V and J genes are TRBV19 and TRBJ1-5, with no clear D. V was pared by 1 base and J by 9 bases, with 13 bases between. CDR3 size: 14 residues. CDR1 LNHDA and CDR2 SQIVND come from the germline V gene (reference sequence).

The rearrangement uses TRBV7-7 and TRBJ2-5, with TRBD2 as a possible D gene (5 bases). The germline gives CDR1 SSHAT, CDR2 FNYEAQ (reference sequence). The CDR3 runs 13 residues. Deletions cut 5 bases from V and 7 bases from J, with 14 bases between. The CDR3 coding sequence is TGTGCCAGCAGCCCCGAGGGCCTGGGGACCCAGTACTTC. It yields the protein CASSPEGLGTQYF.

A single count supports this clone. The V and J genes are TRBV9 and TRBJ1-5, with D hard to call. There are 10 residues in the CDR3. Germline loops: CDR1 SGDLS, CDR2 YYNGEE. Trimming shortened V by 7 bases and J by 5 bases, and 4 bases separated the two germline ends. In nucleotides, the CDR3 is TGTGCCAGCGGGGATCAGCCCCAGCATTTT. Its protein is CASGDQPQHF.

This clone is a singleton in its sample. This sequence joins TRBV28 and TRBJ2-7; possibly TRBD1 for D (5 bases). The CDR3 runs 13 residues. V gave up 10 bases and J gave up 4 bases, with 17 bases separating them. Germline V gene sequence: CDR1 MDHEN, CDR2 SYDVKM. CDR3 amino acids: CAITNSGFYEQYF. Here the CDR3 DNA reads TGTGCCATAACGAACTCAGGGTTTTACGAGCAGTACTTC.

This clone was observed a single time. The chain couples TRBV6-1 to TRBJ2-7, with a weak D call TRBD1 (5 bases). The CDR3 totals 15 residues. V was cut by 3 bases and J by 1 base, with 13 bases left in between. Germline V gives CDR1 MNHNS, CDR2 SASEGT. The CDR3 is CASSEQGIPSYEQYF. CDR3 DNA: TGTGCCAGCAGTGAGCAGGGTATTCCATCCTACGAGCAGTACTTC.

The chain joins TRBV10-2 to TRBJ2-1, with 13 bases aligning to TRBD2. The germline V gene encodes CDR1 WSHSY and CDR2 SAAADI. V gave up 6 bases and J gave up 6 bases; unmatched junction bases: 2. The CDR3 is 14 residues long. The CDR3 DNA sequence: TGCGCCAGCAGGACTAGCGGGGGGCCCAATGAGCAGTTCTTC. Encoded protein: CASRTSGGPNEQFF.

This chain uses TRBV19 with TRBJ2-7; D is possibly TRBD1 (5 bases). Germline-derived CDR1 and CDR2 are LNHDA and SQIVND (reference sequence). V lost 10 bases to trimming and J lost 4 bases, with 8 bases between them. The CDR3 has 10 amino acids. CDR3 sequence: CATGHYEQYF. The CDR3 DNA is TGTGCCACAGGACATTACGAGCAGTACTTC.

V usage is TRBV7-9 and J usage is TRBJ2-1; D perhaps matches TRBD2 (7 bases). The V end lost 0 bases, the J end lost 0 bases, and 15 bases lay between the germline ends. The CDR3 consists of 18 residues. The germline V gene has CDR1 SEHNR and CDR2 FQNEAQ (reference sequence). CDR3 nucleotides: TGTGCCAGCAGCTTAGCGGGGGGGCCATTGAGCTCCTACAATGAGCAGTTCTTC. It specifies CASSLAGGPLSSYNEQFF.

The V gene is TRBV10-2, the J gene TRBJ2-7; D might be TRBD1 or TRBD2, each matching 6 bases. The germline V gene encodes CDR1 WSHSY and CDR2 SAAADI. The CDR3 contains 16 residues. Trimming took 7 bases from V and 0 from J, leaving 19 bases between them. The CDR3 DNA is TGCGCCAGCACCGAGGGGGGCAGGGACGGCTCCTACGAGCAGTACTTC. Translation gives CASTEGGRDGSYEQYF.

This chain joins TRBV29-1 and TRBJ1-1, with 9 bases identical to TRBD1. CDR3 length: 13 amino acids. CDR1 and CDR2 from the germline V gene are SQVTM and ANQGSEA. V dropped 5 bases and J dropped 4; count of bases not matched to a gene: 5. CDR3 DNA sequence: TGCAGCGTTAGCAAGGACAGGGGCACTGAAGCTTTCTTT. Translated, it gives CSVSKDRGTEAFF.

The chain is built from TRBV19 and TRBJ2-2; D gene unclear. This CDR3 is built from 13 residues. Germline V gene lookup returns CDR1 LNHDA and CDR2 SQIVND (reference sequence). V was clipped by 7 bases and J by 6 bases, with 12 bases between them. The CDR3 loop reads CASTPVTAGELFF. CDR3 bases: TGTGCCAGTACTCCAGTTACGGCCGGGGAGCTGTTTTTT.

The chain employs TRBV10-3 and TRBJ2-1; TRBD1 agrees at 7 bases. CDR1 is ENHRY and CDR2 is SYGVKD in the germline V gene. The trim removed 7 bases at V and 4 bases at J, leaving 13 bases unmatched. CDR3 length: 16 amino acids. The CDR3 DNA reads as TGTGCCATCAAGAGCAACACAGGGGCCCTATACAATGAGCAGTTCTTC. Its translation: CAIKSNTGALYNEQFF.

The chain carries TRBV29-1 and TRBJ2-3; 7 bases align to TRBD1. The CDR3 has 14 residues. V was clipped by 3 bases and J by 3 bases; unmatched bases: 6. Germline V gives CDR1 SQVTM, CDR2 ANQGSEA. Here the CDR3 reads CSVEDRKGTDTQYF. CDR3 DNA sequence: TGCAGCGTTGAGGACAGGAAGGGGACAGATACGCAGTATTTT.

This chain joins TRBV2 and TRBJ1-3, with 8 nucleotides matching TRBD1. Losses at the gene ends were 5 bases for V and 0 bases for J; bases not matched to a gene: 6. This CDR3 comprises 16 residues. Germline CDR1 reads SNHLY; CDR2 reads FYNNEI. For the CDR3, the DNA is TGTGCCAGCAGTCTTGGACAGGGAGGCTCTGGAAACACCATATATTTT. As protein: CASSLGQGGSGNTIYF. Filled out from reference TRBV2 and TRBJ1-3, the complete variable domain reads EPEVTQTPSHQVTQMGQEVILRCVPISNHLYFYWYRQILGQKVEFLVSFYNNEISEKSEIFDDQFSVERPDGSNFTLKIRSTKLEDSAMYFCASSLGQGGSGNTIYFGEGSWLTVV.

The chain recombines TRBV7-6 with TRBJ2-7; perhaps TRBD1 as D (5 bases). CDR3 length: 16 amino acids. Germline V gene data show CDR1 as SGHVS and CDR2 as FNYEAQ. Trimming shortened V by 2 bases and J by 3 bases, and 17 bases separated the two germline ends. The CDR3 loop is CASSLILGHRNYEQYF. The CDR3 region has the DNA TGTGCCAGCAGCTTAATTCTCGGACACCGGAACTACGAGCAGTACTTC. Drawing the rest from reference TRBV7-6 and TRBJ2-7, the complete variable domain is GAGVSQSPRYKVTKRGQDVALRCDPISGHVSLYWYRQALGQGPEFLTYFNYEAQQDKSGLPNDRFSAERPEGSISTLTIQRTEQRDSAMYRCASSLILGHRNYEQYFGPGTRLTVT.

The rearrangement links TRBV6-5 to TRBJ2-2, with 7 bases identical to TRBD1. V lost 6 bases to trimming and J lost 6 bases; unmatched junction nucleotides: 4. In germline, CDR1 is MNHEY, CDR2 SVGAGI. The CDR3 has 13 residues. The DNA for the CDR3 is TGTGCCAGCAGCAGACAGGGCCCCGGGGAGCTGTTTTTT. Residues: CASSRQGPGELFF.

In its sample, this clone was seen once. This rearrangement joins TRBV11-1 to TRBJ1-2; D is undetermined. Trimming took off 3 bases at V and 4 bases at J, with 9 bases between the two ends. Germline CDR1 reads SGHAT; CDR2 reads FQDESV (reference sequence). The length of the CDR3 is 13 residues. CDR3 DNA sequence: TGTGCCAGCAGCTTTGGGTATGGCTATGGCTACACCTTC. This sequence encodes CASSFGYGYGYTF.

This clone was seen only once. DNA of the CDR3: TGTGCCAGCAGCTTATTTAGCTCCTACGAGCAGTACTTC. Its protein product is CASSLFSSYEQYF. The chain joins TRBV7-6 to TRBJ2-7; D is uncertain. The V gene lost 2 bases and the J gene lost 0 bases, with 5 bases spanning the gap. The CDR3 contains 13 residues. Germline V CDR1 and CDR2: SGHVS, FNYEAQ.